The 26 T cell receptor beta chains below all came from one sample that was sequenced in a study of spatial heterogeneity in lung cancer. Study observations and caveats: Intratumoral expanded alpha and beta TCR counts were found to track tumor mutation counts.

The antigens for these receptors are not known. Documented time point: sample taken at primary tumor resection. MiXCR, applied by TCRdb to the 5' RACE reads, yields one record per CDR3 protein. Found here are roughly 8,400 distinct CDR3 sequences, over 5% of them singletons; the top ten hold approximately 25%. The specimen comprised lung tumor tissue, sampled at surgery. The receptors stem from a male donor with early-stage non-small cell lung cancer.

This clonotype is medium-sized (0.01 to 0.1%) by share. This chain joins TRBV7-9 and TRBJ2-3; no firm D call. Trimming left V 6 bases short and J 2 bases short, with 9 bases between. Germline-derived CDR1 and CDR2 are SEHNR and FQNEAQ (reference sequence). The CDR3 sequence is 13 residues long. The chain's CDR3 is CASSGINTDTQYF. As DNA, the CDR3 is TGTGCCAGCAGTGGAATAAACACAGATACGCAGTATTTT.

V gene TRBV29-1 combines with J gene TRBJ2-3, with TRBD2 matching over 7 bases. Trimming at V came to 3 bases and at J to 4 bases, leaving 7 bases not matched to a gene. The CDR3 is 14 residues long. The germline V gene has CDR1 SQVTM and CDR2 ANQGSEA. CDR3 in DNA: TGCAGCGTTGAGGGGGGGACGAGGTCAGATACGCAGTATTTT. It translates to CSVEGGTRSDTQYF.

The chain recombines TRBV28 with TRBJ2-6; perhaps TRBD2 as D (6 bases). The CDR3 covers 14 residues. V shed 6 bases and J shed 0 bases, with 6 bases lying between them. Germline CDR1 is MDHEN and CDR2 is SYDVKM. CDR3 region: CASRTSSGANVLTF. The CDR3 DNA follows: TGTGCCAGCAGGACTAGCTCTGGGGCCAACGTCCTGACTTTC.

This clonotype came up many times. The CDR3 DNA follows: TGCAGCGTTACCGGGGTAGCGGGGGACCCCTACGAGCAGTACTTC. Encoded protein: CSVTGVAGDPYEQYF. This rearrangement joins TRBV29-1 to TRBJ2-7, with TRBD2 matching over 9 bases. CDR1 SQVTM and CDR2 ANQGSEA come from the germline V gene. The CDR3 sequence is 15 residues long. V dropped 5 bases and J dropped 2; count of bases not matched to a gene: 10.

The V gene is TRBV5-4, the J gene TRBJ2-7; 9 nucleotides agree with TRBD2. Germline trimming cut 2 bases from V and 3 bases from J; bases unmatched to any gene: 3. Germline values: CDR1 SGHNT, CDR2 YYREEE (reference sequence). The CDR3 runs 14 residues. CDR3 DNA: TGTGCCAGCAGCTTAGGAGCGGGAGGCTACGAGCAGTACTTC. Its translation is CASSLGAGGYEQYF.

This clonotype was recorded many times. This chain uses TRBV27 with TRBJ2-7; 7 nucleotides agree with TRBD2. Germline values: CDR1 MNHEY, CDR2 SMNVEV (reference sequence). After removal of 5 bases from V and 2 bases from J, the junction contained 9 bases not matched to a gene. This CDR3 region has 15 residues. The chain's CDR3 is CASSKGPGRAYEQYF. In DNA, the CDR3 is TGTGCCAGCAGTAAGGGGCCAGGGAGGGCCTACGAGCAGTACTTC.

This clonotype came up many times. This chain connects TRBV20-1 to TRBJ2-1, with 10 bases lining up with TRBD2. The CDR3 has 15 residues. The germline V gene has CDR1 DFQATT and CDR2 SNEGSKA (reference sequence). The V gene end was trimmed by 5 bases and the J gene end by 7 bases; junction bases not matched to a gene: 11. This CDR3 is CSAGGSGRAGNEQFF. The CDR3 DNA is TGCAGTGCTGGGGGGAGCGGGAGGGCCGGTAATGAGCAGTTCTTC.

This clonotype has more than one count but fewer than ten. The rearrangement links TRBV6-1 to TRBJ2-6, with a tentative D call TRBD2 (5 bases). The CDR3 length is 15 residues. The V gene lost 10 bases and the J gene lost 0 bases, with 13 bases spanning the gap. CDR1 is MNHNS, CDR2 SASEGT, per germline. In nucleotides, the CDR3 is TGTGCCACCCGGACTCTGAGCTCTGGGGCCAACGTCCTGACTTTC. It translates to CATRTLSSGANVLTF.

This clonotype was recorded many times. The rearrangement uses TRBV9 and TRBJ1-2; a possible D gene is TRBD1 (6 bases). V was pared by 4 bases and J by 8 bases, with 18 bases between. The CDR3 sequence is 14 residues long. The V gene's germline CDR1 is SGDLS and CDR2 YYNGEE. CDR3 protein: CASSPQSGAGGYTF. In nucleotides, the CDR3 is TGTGCCAGCAGCCCCCAATCAGGGGCGGGAGGCTACACCTTC.

This clonotype was counted many times. This chain uses TRBV6-2 or TRBV6-3 with TRBJ1-4; the D gene is possibly TRBD1 (5 bases). CDR1 is MNHEY and CDR2 is SVGEGT in the germline V gene. With 2 bases removed from V and 0 bases from J, the gap between germline ends came to 7 bases. The length of the CDR3 is 15 residues. The CDR3 spells CASSYPTATNEKLFF. The CDR3, as DNA: TGTGCCAGCAGTTACCCGACAGCAACTAATGAAAAACTGTTTTTT.

This clonotype was picked up many times. The genes are TRBV28 and TRBJ2-3; weak D call: TRBD1 (6 bases). With 3 bases removed from V and 3 bases from J, the gap between germline ends came to 10 bases. Germline V gene lookup returns CDR1 MDHEN and CDR2 SYDVKM. CDR3 size: 14 residues. CDR3 DNA sequence: TGTGCCAGCAGTTTCCTACAGGGTACAGATACGCAGTATTTT. Protein sequence: CASSFLQGTDTQYF. The whole variable domain, remainder taken from reference TRBV28 and TRBJ2-3, is DVKVTQSSRYLVKRTGEKVFLECVQDMDHENMFWYRQDPGLGLRLIYFSYDVKMKEKGDIPEGYSVSREKKERFSLILESASTNQTSMYLCASSFLQGTDTQYFGPGTRLTVL.

At least ten counts were recorded for this clonotype. This chain joins TRBV6-6 and TRBJ2-7; D is ambiguous. V was trimmed by 4 bases and J by 4 bases, leaving 8 bases between them. The CDR3 has 12 amino acids. From germline, CDR1 is MNHNY and CDR2 SVGAGI (reference sequence). CDR3 DNA: TGTGCCAGCAGTTTCGACCTGTACGAGCAGTACTTC. As protein: CASSFDLYEQYF.

The chain is built from TRBV29-1 and TRBJ2-3, with a tentative D call TRBD2 (7 bases). V was clipped by 6 bases and J by 2 bases, with 12 bases between them. Germline CDR1 is SQVTM and CDR2 is ANQGSEA. The CDR3 extends over 13 amino acids. The CDR3 loop is CSVRGAVTDTQYF. The DNA of the CDR3 is TGCAGCGTCCGGGGGGCAGTCACAGATACGCAGTATTTT.

This clonotype occurred a few times. The rearrangement links TRBV7-2 to TRBJ2-1, with TRBD1 matching 7 bases. The CDR3 runs to 16 residues. Per germline, CDR1 SGHTA and CDR2 FQGNSA. With 1 base clipped from V and 0 bases from J, the junction kept 3 bases outside the gene matches. CDR3 amino acids: CASSLGGTASYNEQFF. In DNA, the CDR3 is TGTGCCAGCAGCTTAGGAGGGACAGCCTCCTACAATGAGCAGTTCTTC.

The table lists this clonotype with a few counts. V usage is TRBV2 and J usage is TRBJ2-6; D is ambiguous. V lost 7 bases and J lost 0, with 4 bases in between. Germline V gene data show CDR1 as SNHLY and CDR2 as FYNNEI. The CDR3 consists of 13 residues. The CDR3 region has the DNA TGTGCCAGCAAAGGCTCTGGGGCCAACGTCCTGACTTTC. This encodes CASKGSGANVLTF.

CDR3 coding DNA: TGCGCCATCTTAGCCATCTACAATGAGCAGTTCTTC. Its translation: CAILAIYNEQFF. The chain has TRBV10-2 and TRBJ2-1; D is unresolved. Germline values: CDR1 WSHSY, CDR2 SAAADI. Deletions cut 10 bases from V and 3 bases from J, with 10 bases between. The CDR3 length is 12 residues.

This clonotype was detected ten times or more. The V gene is TRBV12-3 or TRBV12-4, the J gene TRBJ1-5, with no clear D. Trimming left V 5 bases short and J 5 bases short, with 7 bases between. The CDR3 is 12 residues long. For the CDR3, the DNA is TGTGCCAGCAGTCGGAGTTATCAGCCCCAGCATTTT. Its protein is CASSRSYQPQHF.

This clonotype was picked up many times. This rearrangement joins TRBV27 to TRBJ1-2; 7 bases agree with TRBD1. Germline V gene sequence: CDR1 MNHEY, CDR2 SMNVEV (reference sequence). The CDR3 is 13 residues long. Trimming cost V 2 bases and J 3 bases; bases outside gene matches: 0. The CDR3 nucleotides are TGTGCCAGCAGTTTAGACAGGGACTATGGCTACACCTTC. Translated: CASSLDRDYGYTF.

This clonotype is termed medium-sized. The rearrangement links TRBV11-2 to TRBJ2-3; D is unclear. The V gene's germline CDR1 is SGHAT and CDR2 FQNNGV. V lost 3 bases to trimming and J lost 2 bases, with 0 bases between them. The CDR3 sequence is 11 residues long. CDR3 nucleotides: TGTGCCAGCAGCTTCACAGATACGCAGTATTTT. It encodes CASSFTDTQYF.

This clonotype was detected many times. This chain joins TRBV12-3 or TRBV12-4 and TRBJ2-2, with D unclear. The length of the CDR3 is 14 residues. V lost 2 bases, J lost 1 base, and 5 bases lay in between. The CDR3 here is CASSLNRNTGELFF. The CDR3 bases are TGTGCCAGCAGTTTAAACAGGAACACCGGGGAGCTGTTTTTT.

In this sample, this clonotype turned up many times. This rearrangement joins TRBV7-9 to TRBJ2-4, with D unclear. V shed 1 base and J shed 8 bases, with 6 bases lying between them. CDR3 size: 12 residues. Germline CDR1 is SEHNR and CDR2 is FQNEAQ (reference sequence). CDR3: CASSLGGYIQYF. CDR3 bases: TGTGCCAGCAGCTTAGGGGGATACATTCAGTACTTC.

The table lists this clonotype with many counts. The chain recombines TRBV5-1 with TRBJ1-1; D not resolved. Germline assignment: CDR1 SGHRS and CDR2 YFSETQ. Trimming removed 0 bases at V and 3 bases at J, with 9 bases between. This CDR3 has 14 amino acids. The CDR3: CASSLGDTDTEAFF. DNA for the CDR3: TGCGCCAGCAGCTTGGGCGATACGGACACTGAAGCTTTCTTT.

This clonotype was observed at least ten times. The genes are TRBV11-2 and TRBJ2-5, with TRBD1 matching 11 bases. Germline loops: CDR1 SGHAT, CDR2 FQNNGV. With V trimmed by 3 bases and J by 6 bases, 6 bases remained unmatched. The CDR3 is 15 residues long. CDR3 amino acids: CASSFGQGAGKTQYF. The CDR3 coding sequence is TGTGCCAGCAGCTTCGGACAGGGGGCAGGGAAGACCCAGTACTTC.

This clonotype was seen ten or more times. The V gene is TRBV7-9, the J gene TRBJ2-1; 10 bases map to TRBD2. The CDR3 extends over 16 amino acids. The V gene's germline CDR1 is SEHNR and CDR2 FQNEAQ (reference sequence). Losses at the gene ends were 0 bases for V and 2 bases for J; bases not matched to a gene: 1. This CDR3 reads CASSLALAGTYNEQFF. The CDR3 nucleotides read TGTGCCAGCAGCTTAGCACTAGCGGGAACCTACAATGAGCAGTTCTTC. The whole variable domain, filled in from reference TRBV7-9 and TRBJ2-1, reads DTGVSQNPRHKITKRGQNVTFRCDPISEHNRLYWYRQTLGQGPEFLTYFQNEAQLEKSRLLSDRFSAERPKGSFSTLEIQRTEQGDSAMYLCASSLALAGTYNEQFFGPGTRLTVL.

This clonotype was counted many times. The gene calls are TRBV2 and TRBJ1-5; a possible D gene is TRBD1 (6 bases). The length of the CDR3 is 12 residues. The germline gives CDR1 SNHLY, CDR2 FYNNEI. V lost 8 bases, J lost 6 bases, and 11 bases lay in between. The CDR3 nucleotides read TGTGCCAGCGAGGGGGGTAGTCAGCCCCAGCATTTT. Amino acid sequence: CASEGGSQPQHF.

This clonotype counts as medium-sized. The rearrangement joins TRBV12-3 or TRBV12-4 to TRBJ1-1, with D hard to call. The CDR3 is 12 amino acids. V was cut by 3 bases and J by 7 bases, with 9 bases left in between. The CDR3 DNA reads as TGTGCCAGCAGTTTTGAACTGGTTGAAGCTTTCTTT. It specifies CASSFELVEAFF.